The entry below describes one T cell receptor (beta chain). The antigen is not known. TCRdb re-derived calls from the reads in MiXCR, one entry per CDR3 protein. Counted here are about 920,000 distinct CDR3 sequences, roughly 30% occurring once; the ten biggest clones make up roughly 13%. This entry is derived from a study of T cell repertoires in cytomegalovirus infection. Overall study context: Public TCR beta signatures were indicative of both CMV infection and a matching HLA type.

Germline assignment: CDR1 MNHNY and CDR2 SVGAGI (reference sequence). V lost 6 bases and J 0 bases, leaving 14 bases between the germline ends. CDR3 length: 15 amino acids. Study outcomes and limitations: The response measured ex vivo was dominated by TCR beta clonotypes (HLA-C-restricted and CMV-specific).

This clonotype was obtained from a human donor in good health (CMV status not recorded). Some clones in this sample may be carry-over from other donors' samples. The specimen was cultured CD8+ T cells from PBMCs, collected from culture after CMV antigen stimulation. The V call is TRBV6-6, the J call TRBJ1-1; possibly TRBD1 for D (5 bases). The chain's CDR3 is CASRDLQGLNTEAFF. CDR3 bases: TGTGCCAGCAGAGATCTCCAGGGATTGAACACTGAAGCTTTCTTT.